These 19 T cell receptor beta chains originate from one sample sequenced in a study of persistence of HIV-infected CD4 T cells. Cells were stimulated with CMV-infected fibroblast lysates at 8 to 10 ug/mL. Sorted nonresponding memory CD4+ T cells were CD40L-negative, CD69-negative, CD45RO-high. No antigen has been assigned to these receptors. The immunoSEQ assay was version 4, run in survey mode. Sequencing was performed with immunoSEQ multiplex PCR; in TCRdb, only in-frame clones are kept and a portion is missing. The sample contains tens of thousands of clones, 70% to 80% of which appear only once. Material: CD4+ T cells sorted from PBMCs after approximately 20-hour stimulation, obtained from a patient who received antiretroviral therapy. Receptors were obtained from an adult man with HIV who was CMV-seropositive.

By proportion, this clone is medium-sized (0.01 to 0.1%). This chain connects TRBV6-5 to TRBJ1-6; D possibly corresponds to TRBD1 (5 bases). The CDR3 loop spans 15 amino acids. Germline V gene lookup returns CDR1 MNHEY and CDR2 SVGAGI. Trimming took 2 bases from V and 5 from J, leaving 10 bases between them. CDR3 nucleotide sequence: TGTGCCAGCAGTTACGGGGACCGCAATAATTCACCCCTCCACTTT. It specifies CASSYGDRNNSPLHF.

The chain is built from TRBV11-3 and TRBJ2-1; TRBD2 agrees at 13 bases. Germline-derived CDR1 and CDR2 are SGHNT and YENEEA. Trimming cost V 3 bases and J 5 bases; bases outside gene matches: 4. This CDR3 is 16 amino acids long. For the CDR3, the DNA is TGTGCCAGCAGCTTGGCCGGGACTAGCGGGAACAATGAGCAGTTCTTC. Translation: CASSLAGTSGNNEQFF.

The chain has TRBV19 and TRBJ2-3; 8 nucleotides align to TRBD1. V dropped 5 bases and J dropped 4; count of bases not matched to a gene: 11. In germline, CDR1 is LNHDA, CDR2 SQIVND (reference sequence). The CDR3 sequence is 16 residues long. Here the CDR3 reads CASSLDLIQGADTQYF. DNA of the CDR3: TGTGCCAGTAGTCTCGATCTAATACAGGGGGCAGATACGCAGTATTTT.

The chain combines TRBV7-2 with TRBJ1-2; no definite D call. The CDR3 is 14 residues long. The germline CDR1 and CDR2 sequences are SGHTA and FQGNSA. V was cut by 5 bases and J by 4 bases, with 14 bases left in between. CDR3 region: CASSPGPETYGYTF. The CDR3 bases are TGTGCCAGCAGCCCCGGACCGGAAACCTATGGCTACACCTTC.

The V gene is TRBV4-2, the J gene TRBJ2-5; TRBD2 aligns across 13 bases. V gave up 1 base and J gave up 4 bases; unmatched junction bases: 6. CDR3 length: 17 residues. Germline V CDR1 and CDR2: LGHNA, YNFKEQ. CDR3 DNA sequence: TGTGCCAGCAGCCAAGGGGGACTAGCGGGGTTCGGAGAGACCCAGTACTTC. This codes for CASSQGGLAGFGETQYF.

The gene calls are TRBV6-1 and TRBJ1-6; possibly TRBD1 for D (6 bases). V lost 3 bases, J lost 10 bases, and 13 bases lay in between. Looked up from germline, CDR1 is MNHNS and CDR2 is SASEGT. The CDR3 runs to 14 residues. The chain's CDR3 is CASSENPRGSPLHF. In DNA form, the CDR3 reads TGTGCCAGCAGTGAGAATCCAAGGGGGTCACCCCTCCACTTT.

This rearrangement joins TRBV4-1 to TRBJ1-1, with D possibly matching TRBD1 (5 bases). This CDR3 is 14 amino acids long. Trimming removed 4 bases from V and 0 bases from J, with 9 bases in between. Germline-derived CDR1 and CDR2 are MGHRA and YSYEKL. The CDR3 loop is CASSRGDMNTEAFF. As DNA, the CDR3 is TGCGCCAGCAGCCGGGGCGATATGAACACTGAAGCTTTCTTT.

The gene calls are TRBV7-2 and TRBJ2-7; weak D call: TRBD1 (6 bases). Trimming pared 5 bases from V and 2 bases from J, leaving 13 bases between. Germline CDR1 is SGHTA and CDR2 is FQGNSA. There are 14 residues in the CDR3. CDR3 region: CASSPTGQTYEQYF. The DNA for the CDR3 is TGTGCCAGCAGCCCCACCGGACAGACCTACGAGCAGTACTTC.

V usage is TRBV7-8 and J usage is TRBJ2-3, with TRBD2 as a possible D gene (5 bases). Trimming shortened V by 1 base and J by 0 bases, and 11 bases separated the two germline ends. The CDR3 covers 16 residues. Per the germline V gene, CDR1 is SGHVS and CDR2 is FQNEAQ. This CDR3 is CASSLGGGASTDTQYF. The CDR3 DNA follows: TGTGCCAGCAGCTTAGGTGGAGGCGCTAGCACAGATACGCAGTATTTT.

V and J are TRBV5-1 and TRBJ2-7, with D tentatively TRBD2 (6 bases). The V end was cut by 4 bases, the J end by 0 bases, with 11 bases between. Germline assignment: CDR1 SGHRS and CDR2 YFSETQ. This CDR3 is built from 14 residues. The chain's CDR3 is CASSLGGVSYEQYF. The CDR3, as DNA: TGCGCCAGCAGCCTTGGCGGGGTCTCCTACGAGCAGTACTTC.

This clone was observed a handful of times. This rearrangement joins TRBV7-9 to TRBJ1-5; D unresolved. V was clipped by 4 bases and J by 4 bases, with 11 bases between them. Looked up from germline, CDR1 is SEHNR and CDR2 is FQNEAQ (reference sequence). The CDR3 runs 14 residues. The CDR3 spells CASSSGSTNQPQHF. In nucleotides, the CDR3 is TGTGCCAGCAGCTCGGGATCTACGAATCAGCCCCAGCATTTT.

The chain links TRBV6-1 to TRBJ1-3; D possibly corresponds to TRBD1 (5 bases). CDR1 and CDR2 (germline): MNHNS, SASEGT. This CDR3 has 22 amino acids. Between the trimmed V and J ends, which lost 0 bases and 0 bases, there was a span of 27 bases. The CDR3 protein is CASSEALLGMRGGGVSGNTIYF. The CDR3 region has the DNA TGTGCCAGCAGTGAAGCGCTTCTAGGGATGCGGGGAGGAGGGGTCTCTGGAAACACCATATATTTT.

The rearrangement uses TRBV7-2 and TRBJ1-5, with 10 bases aligning to TRBD1. CDR1 and CDR2 (germline): SGHTA, FQGNSA. J lost 5 bases, V lost 2 bases, and 6 bases had no gene match. The CDR3 extends over 16 amino acids. The CDR3 loop reads CASSLKPGQGHQPQHF. The CDR3 DNA sequence: TGTGCCAGCAGCTTAAAACCGGGACAGGGGCATCAGCCCCAGCATTTT.

The chain recombines TRBV30 with TRBJ2-1, with D unclear. Germline lookup yields CDR1 GTSNPN and CDR2 SVGIG (reference sequence). The V and J ends lost 1 base and 1 base respectively, with 20 bases between them. The CDR3 runs 18 residues. The CDR3 region is CAWSGPFQAKGSYNEQFF. CDR3 bases: TGTGCCTGGAGTGGCCCATTTCAAGCGAAGGGTTCCTACAATGAGCAGTTCTTC.

The chain recombines TRBV9 with TRBJ2-7; D tentatively reads TRBD1 or TRBD2 (5 bases each). CDR3 size: 15 residues. The germline V and J ends were trimmed by 4 bases and 7 bases, with 21 bases remaining between them. Germline V CDR1 and CDR2: SGDLS, YYNGEE. The CDR3 sequence is CASSPGALRVEEQYF. In nucleotides, the CDR3 is TGTGCCAGCAGCCCCGGGGCCCTCCGGGTTGAGGAGCAGTACTTC.

The CDR3 DNA reads as TGTGCCAGCAGTTACCCGGGACTGAACACCGGGGAGCTGTTTTTT. Protein product: CASSYPGLNTGELFF. V is TRBV9 and J is TRBJ2-2; the D gene is possibly TRBD2 (6 bases). The CDR3 is 15 amino acids. Germline V gene sequence: CDR1 SGDLS, CDR2 YYNGEE. The V end was cut by 5 bases, the J end by 1 base, with 12 bases between. The full variable domain, in which reference TRBV9 and TRBJ2-2 provide the parts outside the CDR3, is DSGVTQTPKHLITATGQRVTLRCSPRSGDLSVYWYQQSLDQGLQFLIQYYNGEERAKGNILERFSAQQFPDLHSELNLSSLELGDSALYFCASSYPGLNTGELFFGEGSRLTVL.

The chain joins TRBV11-2 to TRBJ2-7; 8 bases agree with TRBD2. Trimming removed 5 bases from V and 4 bases from J; junction bases left unmatched: 10. Per the germline V gene, CDR1 is SGHAT and CDR2 is FQNNGV. This CDR3 comprises 15 residues. The DNA for the CDR3 is TGTGCCAGCAGCCCCGGGCGGGAGGCGGAATACGAGCAGTACTTC. It translates to CASSPGREAEYEQYF.

The chain combines TRBV5-8 with TRBJ2-5; 7 nucleotides align to TRBD1. The CDR3 has 17 residues. J lost 1 base, V lost 5 bases, and 14 bases had no gene match. From germline, CDR1 is SGHTS and CDR2 YDEGEE. The chain's CDR3 is CASSFLSMTGIQETQYF. Here the CDR3 DNA reads TGTGCCAGCAGTTTCCTCTCGATGACAGGGATCCAAGAGACCCAGTACTTC.

This clone was detected a few times. This chain uses TRBV6-4 with TRBJ2-3; possible D gene TRBD2, 6 bases. The CDR3 is made up of 19 amino acids. Per the germline V gene, CDR1 is MRHNA and CDR2 is SNTAGT. The germline V and J ends were trimmed by 4 bases and 4 bases, with 27 bases remaining between them. CDR3 coding DNA: TGTGCCAGCAGTGTTTCACCCGGAACGGGGGTTCCGCGGGCAGATACGCAGTATTTT. Translation: CASSVSPGTGVPRADTQYF.